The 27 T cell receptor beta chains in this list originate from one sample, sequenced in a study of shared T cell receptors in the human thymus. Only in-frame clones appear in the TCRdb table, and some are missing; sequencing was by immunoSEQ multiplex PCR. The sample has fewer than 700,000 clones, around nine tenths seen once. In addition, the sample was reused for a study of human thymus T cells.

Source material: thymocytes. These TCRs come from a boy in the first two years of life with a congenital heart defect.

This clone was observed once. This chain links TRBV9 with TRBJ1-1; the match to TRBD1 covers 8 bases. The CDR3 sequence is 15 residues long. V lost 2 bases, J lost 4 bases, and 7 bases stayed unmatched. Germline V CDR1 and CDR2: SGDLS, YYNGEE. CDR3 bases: TGTGCCAGCAGCGTGGGCCGGACAGGGAGCACTGAAGCTTTCTTT. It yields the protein CASSVGRTGSTEAFF.

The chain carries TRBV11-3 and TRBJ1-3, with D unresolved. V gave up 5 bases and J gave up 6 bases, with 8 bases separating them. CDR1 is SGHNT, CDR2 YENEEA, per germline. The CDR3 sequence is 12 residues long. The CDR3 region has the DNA TGTGCCAGCAGCGACTCTTCAAACACCATATATTTT. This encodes CASSDSSNTIYF.

DNA of the CDR3: TGTGCCAGCAGCCCCGGGTTAGCTCCAAAGAGAGAGGAGCAGTACTTC. Amino acids: CASSPGLAPKREEQYF. This rearrangement joins TRBV7-8 to TRBJ2-7; D call uncertain. Germline V lookup: CDR1 SGHVS, CDR2 FQNEAQ. This CDR3 has 16 amino acids. Deletions cut 5 bases from V and 7 bases from J, with 24 bases between. Looking up the rest from reference TRBV7-8 and TRBJ2-7 gives the full variable domain: GAGVSQSPRYKVAKRGQDVALRCDPISGHVSLFWYQQALGQGPEFLTYFQNEAQLDKSGLPSDRFFAERPEGSVSTLKIQRTQQEDSAVYLCASSPGLAPKREEQYFGPGTRLTVT.

The CDR3 reads CASSYRQGFDEQYF. The CDR3 DNA follows: TGTGCCAGCAGTTACAGGCAGGGCTTCGACGAGCAGTACTTC. The gene calls are TRBV6-5 and TRBJ2-7; TRBD1 might be the D (5 bases). This CDR3 spans 14 amino acids. Germline CDR1 reads MNHEY; CDR2 reads SVGAGI. The V gene lost 2 bases and the J gene lost 5 bases, with 13 bases spanning the gap.

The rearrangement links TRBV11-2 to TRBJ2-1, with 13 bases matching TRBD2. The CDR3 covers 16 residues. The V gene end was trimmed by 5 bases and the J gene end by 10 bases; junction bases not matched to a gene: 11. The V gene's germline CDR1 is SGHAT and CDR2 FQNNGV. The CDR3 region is CASSLLGLAGVGEQFF. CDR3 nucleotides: TGTGCCAGCAGCCTACTTGGACTAGCGGGAGTTGGCGAGCAGTTCTTC.

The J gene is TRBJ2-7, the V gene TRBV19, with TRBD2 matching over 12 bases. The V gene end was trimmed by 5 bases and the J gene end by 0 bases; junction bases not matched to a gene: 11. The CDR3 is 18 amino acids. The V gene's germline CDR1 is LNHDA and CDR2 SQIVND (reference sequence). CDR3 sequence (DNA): TGTGCCAGTAGTTCCCCGGGACTAGCGGGTACCAGCTCCTACGAGCAGTACTTC. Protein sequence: CASSSPGLAGTSSYEQYF.

The CDR3 is CASSQEASAFSYEQYF. CDR3 nucleotide sequence: TGCGCCAGCAGCCAAGAAGCAAGCGCGTTCTCCTACGAGCAGTACTTC. The rearrangement uses TRBV4-1 and TRBJ2-5; D is unclear. Matching the DNA end better, TRBJ2-7 makes the J call doubtful. The CDR3 has 16 residues. Germline CDR1 reads MGHRA; CDR2 reads YSYEKL.

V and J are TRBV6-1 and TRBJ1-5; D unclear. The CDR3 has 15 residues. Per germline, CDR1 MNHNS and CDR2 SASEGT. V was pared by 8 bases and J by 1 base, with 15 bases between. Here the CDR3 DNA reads TGTGCCAGCGATTCAGGCCCTCACAGCAATCAGCCCCAGCATTTT. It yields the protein CASDSGPHSNQPQHF.

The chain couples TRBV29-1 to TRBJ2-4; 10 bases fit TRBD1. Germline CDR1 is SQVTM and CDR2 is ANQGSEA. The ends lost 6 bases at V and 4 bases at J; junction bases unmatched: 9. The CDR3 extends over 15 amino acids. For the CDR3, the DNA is TGCAGCGTGGGCGGGGACAGGGGTCTTAAAAACATTCAGTACTTC. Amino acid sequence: CSVGGDRGLKNIQYF.

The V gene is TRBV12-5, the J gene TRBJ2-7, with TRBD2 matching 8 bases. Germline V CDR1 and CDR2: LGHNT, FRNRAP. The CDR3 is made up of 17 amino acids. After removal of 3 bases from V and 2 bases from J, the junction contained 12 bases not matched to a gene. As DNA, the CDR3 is TGTGCTAGTGGTTTACCCCGGGAGGGGAGGGCGGCCTACGAGCAGTACTTC. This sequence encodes CASGLPREGRAAYEQYF. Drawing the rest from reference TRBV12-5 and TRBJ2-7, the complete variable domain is DARVTQTPRHKVTEMGQEVTMRCQPILGHNTVFWYRQTMMQGLELLAYFRNRAPLDDSGMPKDRFSAEMPDATLATLKIQPSEPRDSAVYFCASGLPREGRAAYEQYFGPGTRLTVT.

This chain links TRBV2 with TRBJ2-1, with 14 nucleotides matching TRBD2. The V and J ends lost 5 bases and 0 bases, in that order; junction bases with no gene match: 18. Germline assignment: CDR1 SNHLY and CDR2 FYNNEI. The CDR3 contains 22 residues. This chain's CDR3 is CASSFGLAGGLPPPSSYNEQFF. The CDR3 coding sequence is TGTGCCAGCAGTTTCGGACTAGCGGGAGGCCTACCCCCACCGAGCTCCTACAATGAGCAGTTCTTC.

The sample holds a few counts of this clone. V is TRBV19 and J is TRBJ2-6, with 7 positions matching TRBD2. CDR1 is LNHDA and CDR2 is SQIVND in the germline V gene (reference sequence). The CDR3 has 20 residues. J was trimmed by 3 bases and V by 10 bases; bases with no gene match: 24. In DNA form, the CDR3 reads TGTGCCACGAAGGACTTACCCCGGTCTGGCGGGAGTGATGGGGCCAACGTCCTGACTTTC. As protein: CATKDLPRSGGSDGANVLTF. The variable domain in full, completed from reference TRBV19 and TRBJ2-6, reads DGGITQSPKYLFRKEGQNVTLSCEQNLNHDAMYWYRQDPGQGLRLIYYSQIVNDFQKGDIAEGYSVSREKKESFPLTVTSAQKNPTAFYLCATKDLPRSGGSDGANVLTFGAGSRLTVL.

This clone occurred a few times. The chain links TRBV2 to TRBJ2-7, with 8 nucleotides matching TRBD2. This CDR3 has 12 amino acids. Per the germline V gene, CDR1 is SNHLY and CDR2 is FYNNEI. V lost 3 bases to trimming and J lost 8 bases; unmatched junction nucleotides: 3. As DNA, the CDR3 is TGTGCCAGCAGTGACCCGGGGGGGAAGCAGTACTTC. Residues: CASSDPGGKQYF. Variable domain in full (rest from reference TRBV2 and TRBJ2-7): EPEVTQTPSHQVTQMGQEVILRCVPISNHLYFYWYRQILGQKVEFLVSFYNNEISEKSEIFDDQFSVERPDGSNFTLKIRSTKLEDSAMYFCASSDPGGKQYFGPGTRLTVT.

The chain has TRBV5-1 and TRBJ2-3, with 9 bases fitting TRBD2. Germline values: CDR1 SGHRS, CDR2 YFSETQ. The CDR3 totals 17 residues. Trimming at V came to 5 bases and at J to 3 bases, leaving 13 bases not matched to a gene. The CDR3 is CASSSPNSGRRTDTQYF. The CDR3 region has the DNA TGCGCCAGCAGTTCTCCCAATAGCGGGAGAAGGACAGATACGCAGTATTTT.

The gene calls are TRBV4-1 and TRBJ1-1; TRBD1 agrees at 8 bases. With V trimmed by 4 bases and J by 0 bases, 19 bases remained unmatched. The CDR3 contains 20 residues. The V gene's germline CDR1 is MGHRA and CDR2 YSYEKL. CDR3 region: CASSPDQSSGQVGLNTEAFF. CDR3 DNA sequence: TGCGCCAGCAGCCCAGATCAATCCTCGGGACAGGTTGGGTTGAACACTGAAGCTTTCTTT.

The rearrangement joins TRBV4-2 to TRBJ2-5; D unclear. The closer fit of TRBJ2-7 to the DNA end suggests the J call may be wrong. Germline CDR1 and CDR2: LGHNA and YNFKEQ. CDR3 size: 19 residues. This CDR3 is CASSPSPPAGDQITYEQYF. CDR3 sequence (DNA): TGTGCCAGCAGCCCAAGCCCCCCGGCAGGCGACCAAATTACCTACGAGCAGTACTTC.

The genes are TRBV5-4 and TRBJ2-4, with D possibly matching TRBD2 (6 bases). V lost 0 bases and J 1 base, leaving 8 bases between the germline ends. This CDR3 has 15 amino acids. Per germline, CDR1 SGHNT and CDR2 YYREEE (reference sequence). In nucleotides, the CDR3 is TGTGCCAGCAGCTTGGCGGGGGAGGCCAAAAACATTCAGTACTTC. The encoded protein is CASSLAGEAKNIQYF. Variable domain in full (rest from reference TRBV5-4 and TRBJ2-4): ETGVTQSPTHLIKTRGQQVTLRCSSQSGHNTVSWYQQALGQGPQFIFQYYREEENGRGNFPPRFSGLQFPNYSSELNVNALELDDSALYLCASSLAGEAKNIQYFGAGTRLSVL.

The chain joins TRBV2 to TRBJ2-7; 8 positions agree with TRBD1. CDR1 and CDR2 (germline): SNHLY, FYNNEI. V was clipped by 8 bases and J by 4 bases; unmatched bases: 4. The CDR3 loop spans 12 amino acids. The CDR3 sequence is CASSGTGYEQYF. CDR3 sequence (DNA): TGTGCCAGCTCCGGGACAGGTTACGAGCAGTACTTC.

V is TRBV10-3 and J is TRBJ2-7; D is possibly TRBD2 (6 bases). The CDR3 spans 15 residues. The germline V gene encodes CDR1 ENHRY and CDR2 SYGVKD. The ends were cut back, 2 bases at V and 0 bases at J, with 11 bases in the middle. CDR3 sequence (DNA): TGTGCCATCAGTGAGAGAGCCGGGAGCTCCTACGAGCAGTACTTC. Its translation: CAISERAGSSYEQYF.

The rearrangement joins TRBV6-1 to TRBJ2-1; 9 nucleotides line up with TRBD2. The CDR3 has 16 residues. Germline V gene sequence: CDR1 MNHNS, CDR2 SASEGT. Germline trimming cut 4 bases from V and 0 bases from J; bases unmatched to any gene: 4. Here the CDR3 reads CASSAGLADSYNEQFF. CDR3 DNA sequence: TGTGCCAGCAGTGCGGGACTAGCAGACTCCTACAATGAGCAGTTCTTC.

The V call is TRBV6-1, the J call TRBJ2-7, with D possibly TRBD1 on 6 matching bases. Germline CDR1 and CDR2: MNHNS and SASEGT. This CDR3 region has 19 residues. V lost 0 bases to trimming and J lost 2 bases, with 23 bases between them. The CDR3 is CASSEAIHRVKGPTYEQYF. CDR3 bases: TGTGCCAGCAGTGAAGCTATTCACAGGGTTAAGGGCCCAACCTACGAGCAGTACTTC.

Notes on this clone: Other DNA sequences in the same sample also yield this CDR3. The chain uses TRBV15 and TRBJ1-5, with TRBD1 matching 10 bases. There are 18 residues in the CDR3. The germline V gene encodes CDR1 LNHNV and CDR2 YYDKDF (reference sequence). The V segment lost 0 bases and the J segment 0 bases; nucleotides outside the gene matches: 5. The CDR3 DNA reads TGTGCCACCAGCAGAGATCGGGACAGGGGTGTTAGCAATCAGCCCCAGCATTTT. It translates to CATSRDRDRGVSNQPQHF.

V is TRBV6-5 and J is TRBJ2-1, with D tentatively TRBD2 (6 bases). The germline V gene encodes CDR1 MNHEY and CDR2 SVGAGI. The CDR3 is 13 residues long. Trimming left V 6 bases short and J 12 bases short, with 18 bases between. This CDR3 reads CASRDYPELRQFF. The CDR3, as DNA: TGTGCCAGCAGGGACTACCCGGAACTCCGGCAGTTCTTC.

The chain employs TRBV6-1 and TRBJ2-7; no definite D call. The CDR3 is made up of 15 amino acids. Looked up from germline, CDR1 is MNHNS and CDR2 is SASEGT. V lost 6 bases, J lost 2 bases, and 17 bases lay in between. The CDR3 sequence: CASRSRKQKTYEQYF. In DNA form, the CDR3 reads TGTGCCAGCAGATCACGGAAACAGAAAACCTACGAGCAGTACTTC.

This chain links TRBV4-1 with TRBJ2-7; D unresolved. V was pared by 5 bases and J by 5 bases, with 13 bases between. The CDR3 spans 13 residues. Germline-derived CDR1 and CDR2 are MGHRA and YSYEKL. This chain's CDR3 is CASSTRITDEQYF. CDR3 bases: TGCGCCAGCAGCACGCGAATTACTGACGAGCAGTACTTC.

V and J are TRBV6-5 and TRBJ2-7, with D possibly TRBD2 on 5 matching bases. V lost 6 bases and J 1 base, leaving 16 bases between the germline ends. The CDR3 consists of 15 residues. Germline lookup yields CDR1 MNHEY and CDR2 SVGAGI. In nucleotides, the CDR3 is TGTGCCAGCAGCCGGGGATACCTGGGGTCCTACGAGCAGTACTTC. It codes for CASSRGYLGSYEQYF.

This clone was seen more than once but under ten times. CDR3 amino acids: CATLTGNTEAFF. The CDR3 bases are TGTGCCACCTTGACAGGGAACACTGAAGCTTTCTTT. V usage is TRBV6-6 and J usage is TRBJ1-1; D is perhaps TRBD1 (6 bases). The germline gives CDR1 MNHNY, CDR2 SVGAGI (reference sequence). The CDR3 has 12 amino acids. V lost 10 bases and J lost 1, with 10 bases in between.